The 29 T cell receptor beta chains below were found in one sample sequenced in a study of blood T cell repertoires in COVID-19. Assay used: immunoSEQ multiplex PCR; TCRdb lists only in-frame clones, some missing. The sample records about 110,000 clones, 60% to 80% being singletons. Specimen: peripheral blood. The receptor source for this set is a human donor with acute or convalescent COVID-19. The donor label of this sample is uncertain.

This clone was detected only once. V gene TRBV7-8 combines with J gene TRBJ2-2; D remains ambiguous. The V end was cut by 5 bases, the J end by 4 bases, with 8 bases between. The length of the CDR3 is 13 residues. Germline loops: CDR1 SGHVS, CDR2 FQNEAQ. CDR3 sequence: CASSLTGTGELFF. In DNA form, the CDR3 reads TGTGCCAGCAGCCTGACGGGCACCGGGGAGCTGTTTTTT. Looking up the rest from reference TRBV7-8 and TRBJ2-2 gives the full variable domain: GAGVSQSPRYKVAKRGQDVALRCDPISGHVSLFWYQQALGQGPEFLTYFQNEAQLDKSGLPSDRFFAERPEGSVSTLKIQRTQQEDSAVYLCASSLTGTGELFFGEGSRLTVL.

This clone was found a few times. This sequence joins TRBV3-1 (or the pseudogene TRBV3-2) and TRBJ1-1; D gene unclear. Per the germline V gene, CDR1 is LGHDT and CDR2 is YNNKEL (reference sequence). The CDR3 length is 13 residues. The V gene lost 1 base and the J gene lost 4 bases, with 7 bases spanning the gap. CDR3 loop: CASSQGRVTEAFF. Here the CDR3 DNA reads TGTGCCAGCAGCCAAGGACGGGTCACTGAAGCTTTCTTT.

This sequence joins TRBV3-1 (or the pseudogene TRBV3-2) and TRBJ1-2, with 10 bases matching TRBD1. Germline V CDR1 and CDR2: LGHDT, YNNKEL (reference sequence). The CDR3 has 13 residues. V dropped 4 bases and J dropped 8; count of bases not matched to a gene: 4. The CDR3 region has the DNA TGTGCCAGCAGCCTGGGACAGGGGAGAGGCTACACCTTC. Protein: CASSLGQGRGYTF.

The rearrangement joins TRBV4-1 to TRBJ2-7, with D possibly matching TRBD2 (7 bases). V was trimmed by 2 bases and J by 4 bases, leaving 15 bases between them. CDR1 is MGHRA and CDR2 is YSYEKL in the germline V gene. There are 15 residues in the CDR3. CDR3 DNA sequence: TGCGCCAGCAGCCAATCCAGGGGAGGGAGTTACGAGCAGTACGTC. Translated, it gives CASSQSRGGSYEQYV.

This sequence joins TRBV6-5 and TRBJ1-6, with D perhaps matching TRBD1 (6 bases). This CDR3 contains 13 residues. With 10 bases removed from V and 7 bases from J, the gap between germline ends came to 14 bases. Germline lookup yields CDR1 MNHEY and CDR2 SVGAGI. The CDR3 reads CAIQGSGNSPLHF. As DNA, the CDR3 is TGTGCCATCCAGGGGTCTGGCAATTCACCCCTCCACTTT.

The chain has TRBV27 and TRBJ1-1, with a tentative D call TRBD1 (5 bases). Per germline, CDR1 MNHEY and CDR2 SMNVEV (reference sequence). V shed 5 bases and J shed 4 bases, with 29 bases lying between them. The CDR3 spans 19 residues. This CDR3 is CASSPRRRGAPNEGTEAFF. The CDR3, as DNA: TGTGCCAGCAGTCCCCGTCGGCGCGGGGCGCCCAATGAGGGCACTGAAGCTTTCTTT.

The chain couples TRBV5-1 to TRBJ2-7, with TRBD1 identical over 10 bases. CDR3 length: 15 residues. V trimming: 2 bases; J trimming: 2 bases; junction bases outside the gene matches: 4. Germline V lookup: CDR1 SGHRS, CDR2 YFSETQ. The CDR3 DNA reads TGCGCCAGCAGCTTCGCCGGGACAGGGGCCTACGAGCAGTACTTC. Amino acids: CASSFAGTGAYEQYF.

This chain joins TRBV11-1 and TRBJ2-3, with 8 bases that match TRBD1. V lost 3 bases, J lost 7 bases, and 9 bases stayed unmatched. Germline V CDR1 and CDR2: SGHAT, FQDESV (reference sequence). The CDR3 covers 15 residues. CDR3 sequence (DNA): TGTGCCAGCAGCTTTGGGACAGGACCCACGAATACGCAGTATTTT. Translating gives CASSFGTGPTNTQYF.

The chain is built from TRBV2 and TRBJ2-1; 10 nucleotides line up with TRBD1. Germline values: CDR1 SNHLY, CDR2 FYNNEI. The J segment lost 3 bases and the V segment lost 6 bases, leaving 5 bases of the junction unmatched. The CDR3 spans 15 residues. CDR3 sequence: CASRDDRGLYNEQFF. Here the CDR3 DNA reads TGTGCCAGCAGGGACGACAGGGGGCTCTACAATGAGCAGTTCTTC.

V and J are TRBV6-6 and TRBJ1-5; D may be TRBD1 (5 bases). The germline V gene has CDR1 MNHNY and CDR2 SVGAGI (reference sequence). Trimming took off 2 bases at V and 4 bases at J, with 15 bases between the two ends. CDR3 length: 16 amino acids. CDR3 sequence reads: CASSYQNQGWNQPQHF. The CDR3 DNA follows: TGTGCCAGCAGTTACCAGAATCAGGGTTGGAATCAGCCCCAGCATTTT.

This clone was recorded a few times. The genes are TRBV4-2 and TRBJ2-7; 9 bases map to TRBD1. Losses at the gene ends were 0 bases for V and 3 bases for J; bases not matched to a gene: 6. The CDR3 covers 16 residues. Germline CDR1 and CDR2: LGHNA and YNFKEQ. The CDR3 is CASSQELGQGGYEQYF. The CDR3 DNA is TGTGCCAGCAGCCAAGAGCTGGGACAGGGAGGCTACGAGCAGTACTTC.

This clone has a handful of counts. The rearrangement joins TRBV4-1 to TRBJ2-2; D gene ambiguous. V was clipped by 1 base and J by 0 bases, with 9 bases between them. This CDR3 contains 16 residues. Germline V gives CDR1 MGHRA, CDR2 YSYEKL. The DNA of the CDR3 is TGCGCCAGCAGCCAAGTTGGCACAGCGAACACCGGGGAGCTGTTTTTT. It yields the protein CASSQVGTANTGELFF.

The chain's CDR3 is CASGLSGATNEKLFF. The CDR3 nucleotides read TGCGCCAGCGGACTTTCAGGGGCAACTAATGAAAAACTGTTTTTT. V gene TRBV5-1 combines with J gene TRBJ1-4; maybe TRBD1 (6 bases). Germline CDR1 and CDR2: SGHRS and YFSETQ. The CDR3 is 15 amino acids. Trimming stripped 7 bases from V and 0 bases from J, with 13 bases between.

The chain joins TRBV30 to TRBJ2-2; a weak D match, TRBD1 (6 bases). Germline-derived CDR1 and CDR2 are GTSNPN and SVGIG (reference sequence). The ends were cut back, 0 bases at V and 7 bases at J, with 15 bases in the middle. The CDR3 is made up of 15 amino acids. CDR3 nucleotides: TGTGCCTGGAGTGTAGCCCAGGGGTCTTACGGGGAGCTGTTTTTT. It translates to CAWSVAQGSYGELFF.

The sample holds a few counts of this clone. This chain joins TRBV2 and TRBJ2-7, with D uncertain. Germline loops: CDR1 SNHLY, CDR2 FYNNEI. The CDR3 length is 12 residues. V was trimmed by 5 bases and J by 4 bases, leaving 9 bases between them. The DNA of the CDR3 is TGTGCCAGCAGTTATCTCCCTTACGAGCAGTACGTC. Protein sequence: CASSYLPYEQYV.

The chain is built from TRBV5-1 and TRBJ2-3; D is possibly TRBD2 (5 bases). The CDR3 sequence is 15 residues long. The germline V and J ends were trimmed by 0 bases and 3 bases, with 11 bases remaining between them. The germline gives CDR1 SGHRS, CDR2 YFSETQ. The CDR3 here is CASSLDGVGTDTQYF. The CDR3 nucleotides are TGCGCCAGCAGCTTGGACGGGGTAGGGACAGATACGCAGTATTTT.

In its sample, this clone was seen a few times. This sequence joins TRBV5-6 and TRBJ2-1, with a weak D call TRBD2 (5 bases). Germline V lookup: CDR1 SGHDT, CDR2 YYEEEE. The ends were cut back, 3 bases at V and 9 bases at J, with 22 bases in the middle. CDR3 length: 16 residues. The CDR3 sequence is CASSSTPLLGDVEQFF. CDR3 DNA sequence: TGTGCCAGCAGCTCGACACCCCTATTGGGAGATGTTGAGCAGTTCTTC.

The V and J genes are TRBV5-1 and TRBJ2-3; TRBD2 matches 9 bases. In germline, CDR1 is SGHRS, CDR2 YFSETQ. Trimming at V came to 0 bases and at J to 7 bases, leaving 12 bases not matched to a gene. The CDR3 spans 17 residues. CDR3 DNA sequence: TGCGCCAGCAGCTTGGATGGGTGGGCTAGCGGGGCCAATACGCAGTATTTT. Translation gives CASSLDGWASGANTQYF.

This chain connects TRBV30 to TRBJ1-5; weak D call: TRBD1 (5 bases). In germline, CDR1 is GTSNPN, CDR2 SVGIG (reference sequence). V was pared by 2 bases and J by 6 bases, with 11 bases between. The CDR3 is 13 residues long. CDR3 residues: CAWSSQGGQPQHF. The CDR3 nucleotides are TGTGCCTGGAGTAGTCAGGGAGGTCAGCCCCAGCATTTT.

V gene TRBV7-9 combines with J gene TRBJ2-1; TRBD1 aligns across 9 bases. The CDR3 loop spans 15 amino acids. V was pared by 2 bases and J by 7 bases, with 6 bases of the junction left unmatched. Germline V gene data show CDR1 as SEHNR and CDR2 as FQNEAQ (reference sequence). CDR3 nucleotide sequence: TGTGCCAGCAGCTTAACGGGGACAGGGACTAATGAGCAGTTCTTC. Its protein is CASSLTGTGTNEQFF.

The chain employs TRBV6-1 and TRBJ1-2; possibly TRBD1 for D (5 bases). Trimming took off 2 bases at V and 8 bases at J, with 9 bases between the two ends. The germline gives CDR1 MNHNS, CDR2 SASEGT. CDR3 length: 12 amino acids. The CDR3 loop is CASSEQGSGYTF. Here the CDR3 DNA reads TGTGCCAGCAGTGAACAGGGTTCGGGCTACACCTTC.

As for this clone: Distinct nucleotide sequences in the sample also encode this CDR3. In DNA, the CDR3 is TGTGCCAGCAGCGTAGTCGGAGATAATTCACCCCTCCACTTT. Protein: CASSVVGDNSPLHF. This chain links TRBV9 with TRBJ1-6; D not certain. The V gene's germline CDR1 is SGDLS and CDR2 YYNGEE. V gave up 0 bases and J gave up 5 bases, with 6 bases separating them. The CDR3 loop spans 14 amino acids.

CDR3 residues: CASSIGGGGNSPLHF. In nucleotides, the CDR3 is TGTGCCAGTAGTATCGGAGGGGGGGGTAATTCACCCCTCCACTTT. The genes are TRBV19 and TRBJ1-6, with a tentative D call TRBD1 (6 bases). Germline assignment: CDR1 LNHDA and CDR2 SQIVND (reference sequence). V was trimmed by 3 bases and J by 6 bases, leaving 12 bases between them. There are 15 residues in the CDR3.

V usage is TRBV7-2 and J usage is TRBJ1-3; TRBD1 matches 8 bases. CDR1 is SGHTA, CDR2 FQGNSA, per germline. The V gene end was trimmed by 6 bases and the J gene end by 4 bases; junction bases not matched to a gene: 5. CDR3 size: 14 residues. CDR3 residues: CASSGQGIGNTIYF. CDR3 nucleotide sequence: TGTGCCAGCAGTGGACAGGGTATAGGAAACACCATATATTTT.

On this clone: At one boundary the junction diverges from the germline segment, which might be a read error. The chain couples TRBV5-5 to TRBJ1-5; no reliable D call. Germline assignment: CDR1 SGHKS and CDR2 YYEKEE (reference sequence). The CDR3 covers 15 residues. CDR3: CASSPLEGRGQPQHF. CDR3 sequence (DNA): TGTGCTAGCAGCCCGTTGGAAGGCCGGGGTCAGCCCCAGCATTTT.

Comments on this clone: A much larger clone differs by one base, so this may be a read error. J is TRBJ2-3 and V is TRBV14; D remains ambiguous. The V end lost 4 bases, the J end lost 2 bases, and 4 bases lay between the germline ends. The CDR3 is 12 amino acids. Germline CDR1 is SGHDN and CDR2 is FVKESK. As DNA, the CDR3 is TGTGCCAGCAGCCCATTCACAGATACGCAGTATTTT. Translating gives CASSPFTDTQYF.

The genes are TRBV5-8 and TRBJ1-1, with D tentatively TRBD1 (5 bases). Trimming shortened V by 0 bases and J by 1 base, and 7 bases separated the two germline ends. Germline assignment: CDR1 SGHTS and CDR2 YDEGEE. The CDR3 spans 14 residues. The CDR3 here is CASSLGQRNTEAFF. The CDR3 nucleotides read TGTGCCAGCAGCTTGGGACAGCGGAACACTGAAGCTTTCTTT.

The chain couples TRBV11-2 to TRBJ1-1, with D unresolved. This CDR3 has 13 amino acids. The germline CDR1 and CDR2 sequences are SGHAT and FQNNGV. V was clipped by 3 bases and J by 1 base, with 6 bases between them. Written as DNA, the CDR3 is TGTGCCAGCAGCTTGACACCGAACACTGAAGCTTTCTTT. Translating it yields CASSLTPNTEAFF.

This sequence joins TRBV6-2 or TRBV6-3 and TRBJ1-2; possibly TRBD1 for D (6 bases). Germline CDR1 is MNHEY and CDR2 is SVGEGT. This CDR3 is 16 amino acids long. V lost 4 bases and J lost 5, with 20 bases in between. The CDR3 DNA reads TGTGCCAGCAGTTCCCTAACTTACAGGGCCCGGTATGGCTACACCTTC. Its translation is CASSSLTYRARYGYTF.